A selection of T cell receptor beta chains follows, all from one sample in a study of blood T cell repertoires in COVID-19. Only in-frame clones appear in the TCRdb table, and some are missing; sequencing was by immunoSEQ multiplex PCR. The table lists approximately 470,000 clones, around 90% of them singletons. What was sequenced was PBMCs or T cells enriched from blood (not recorded which). Every receptor here comes from a woman between 18 and 30 years old who had recovered from COVID-19. CDR3s include the opening cysteine and the closing phenylalanine or tryptophan. The D gene is left open where the match is weak. The size field is filled for only some rows; it gives once, few, many or a size class.

15	-	TRBD1	TRBV2	TRBJ1-2	CASKKDRVANYGYTF	TGTGCCAGCAAAAAAGACAGGGTAGCTAACTATGGCTACACCTTC
17	-	TRBD1	TRBV27	TRBJ2-2	CASSLSGTGGIAGELFF	TGTGCCAGCAGTCTATCCGGGACAGGGGGTATAGCCGGGGAGCTGTTTTTT
16	once	TRBD1	TRBV18	TRBJ1-5	CASSRRTGAYNQPQHF	TGTGCCAGCTCCCGTAGGACAGGGGCGTACAATCAGCCCCAGCATTTT
16	-	TRBD1	TRBV9	TRBJ1-2	CASSSEGQGKSYGYTF	TGTGCCAGCAGCTCAGAGGGACAGGGAAAGTCTTATGGCTACACCTTC
16	-	TRBD2	TRBV12-5	TRBJ2-3	CASAPERGGKGGTQYF	TGTGCTAGTGCCCCTGAGCGGGGGGGCAAGGGAGGTACGCAGTATTTT
15	-	-	TRBV6-5	TRBJ2-3	CASSALGVGTDTQYF	TGTGCCAGCAGCGCGCTAGGGGTTGGCACAGATACGCAGTATTTT
13	-	-	TRBV7-6	TRBJ1-1	CASSLLANTEAFF	TGTGCCAGCAGCTTATTGGCGAACACTGAAGCTTTCTTT
12	-	-	TRBV28	TRBJ2-7	CASSWTDREQYF	TGTGCCAGCAGTTGGACAGACCGAGAGCAGTACTTC
13	-	-	TRBV7-9	TRBJ1-1	CASSWGSSTEAFF	TGTGCCAGCAGTTGGGGCTCGAGCACTGAAGCTTTCTTT
14	-	-	TRBV5-5	TRBJ1-5	CASSLGQAIQPQHF	TGTGCCAGCAGCTTGGGACAGGCTATACAGCCCCAGCATTTT
12	-	-	TRBV13	TRBJ2-5	CASSLGRETQYF	TGTGCCAGCAGCTTAGGCCGAGAGACCCAGTACTTC
12	-	TRBD1	TRBV28	TRBJ2-7	CASSLTGTEQYF	TGTGCCAGCAGTTTGACAGGGACCGAGCAGTACTTC
15	-	TRBD1	TRBV9	TRBJ2-1	CASSAGQVSGNEQFF	TGTGCCAGCAGCGCGGGACAGGTGTCTGGCAATGAGCAGTTCTTC
15	-	-	TRBV6-1	TRBJ1-1	CASSEEIAGGSGAFF	TGTGCCAGCAGTGAAGAGATCGCGGGGGGCTCGGGGGCTTTCTTT
15	-	TRBD1	TRBV7-2	TRBJ1-5	CASSLAGTVNQPQHF	TGTGCCAGCAGCTTAGCCGGGACAGTCAATCAGCCCCAGCATTTT